Each of the 18 T cell receptor beta chains below was sequenced from the same sample in a study of cytomegalovirus exposure and HLA in healthy donors. The PCR made use of 60 Vbeta and 13 Jbeta primers. The repertoire was sequenced with immunoSEQ multiplex PCR; TCRdb's copy has only in-frame clones and lacks some. The sample contains tens of thousands of clones, roughly 74% of which appear only once. The sequencing input was PBMCs. These receptor sequences come from a human donor in good health.

This chain links TRBV2 with TRBJ1-1; possible D gene TRBD1, 5 bases. With 3 bases removed from V and 5 bases from J, the gap between germline ends came to 16 bases. Germline V gene sequence: CDR1 SNHLY, CDR2 FYNNEI. The CDR3 length is 15 residues. The CDR3 DNA follows: TGTGCCAGCAGTGACTCGGTGGGGCGCGAGACTGAAGCTTTCTTT. Protein sequence: CASSDSVGRETEAFF.

The genes are TRBV10-1 and TRBJ2-3; 10 bases line up with TRBD2. The trim removed 3 bases at V and 2 bases at J, leaving 5 bases unmatched. CDR1 and CDR2 (germline): WNHNN, SYGVQD (reference sequence). The CDR3 loop spans 16 amino acids. The DNA for the CDR3 is TGCGCCAGCAGTGACACTAGCGGGGCTCTCACAGATACGCAGTATTTT. It translates to CASSDTSGALTDTQYF.

This chain connects TRBV30 to TRBJ2-7, with D possibly TRBD1 on 5 matching bases. Germline CDR1 GTSNPN, CDR2 SVGIG (reference sequence). V dropped 1 base and J dropped 4 bases, with 20 bases sitting between them. CDR3 length equals 16 residues. For the CDR3, the DNA is TGTGCCTGGAGTGGACTCAAAAGGGGCGTTTTTTACGAGCAGTACTTC. It specifies CAWSGLKRGVFYEQYF.

The rearrangement links TRBV30 to TRBJ1-1; D possibly corresponds to TRBD1 (6 bases). The germline V and J ends were trimmed by 3 bases and 4 bases, with 15 bases remaining between them. Germline V gene lookup returns CDR1 GTSNPN and CDR2 SVGIG (reference sequence). CDR3 length: 14 amino acids. The CDR3 reads CAWRFPDRSTEAFF. The CDR3 DNA reads TGTGCCTGGAGGTTCCCCGACAGGAGCACTGAAGCTTTCTTT.

The CDR3 nucleotides are TGCGCCAGCAGCCAACGTACTGTCACAGATACGCAGTATTTT. This encodes CASSQRTVTDTQYF. The V and J genes are TRBV4-1 and TRBJ2-3, with no clear D. Between the trimmed V and J ends, which lost 2 bases and 2 bases, there was a span of 8 bases. The CDR3 is 14 amino acids. The germline V gene encodes CDR1 MGHRA and CDR2 YSYEKL.

V and J are TRBV6-5 and TRBJ1-4; weak D call: TRBD1 (6 bases). The ends were cut back, 0 bases at V and 2 bases at J, with 7 bases in the middle. The CDR3 runs to 15 residues. The germline V gene encodes CDR1 MNHEY and CDR2 SVGAGI. The CDR3 is CASSYSGGTNEKLFF. CDR3 DNA sequence: TGTGCCAGCAGTTACTCTGGGGGCACTAATGAAAAACTGTTTTTT.

This chain uses TRBV29-1 with TRBJ1-2; the D gene is possibly TRBD1 (5 bases). V was clipped by 6 bases and J by 5 bases, with 13 bases between them. The CDR3 is 12 residues long. Germline V gives CDR1 SQVTM, CDR2 ANQGSEA. As DNA, the CDR3 is TGCAGCGTCCTCGGACAAGGATATGGCTACACCTTC. Residues: CSVLGQGYGYTF.

CDR3 region: CASSLDRGRSYEQYF. As DNA, the CDR3 is TGTGCCAGCAGTCTCGACAGGGGTAGGTCCTACGAGCAGTACTTC. J is TRBJ2-7 and V is TRBV28, with TRBD1 matching 8 bases. CDR3 size: 15 residues. Trimming took 5 bases from V and 1 from J; bases not matched to a gene: 7. CDR1 is MDHEN, CDR2 SYDVKM, per germline.

The J gene is TRBJ2-7, the V gene TRBV19; possible D gene TRBD2, 7 bases. Germline CDR1 reads LNHDA; CDR2 reads SQIVND (reference sequence). This CDR3 spans 15 amino acids. V was clipped by 5 bases and J by 2 bases, with 16 bases between them. The CDR3 DNA reads TGTGCCAGTAGTGGAGGGCGGGGGCGAACCTACGAGCAGTACTTC. It is translated as CASSGGRGRTYEQYF.

The V and J genes are TRBV27 and TRBJ2-7; D might be TRBD1 (5 bases). The CDR3 has 13 residues. V was clipped by 3 bases and J by 5 bases, with 11 bases between them. Germline V gene sequence: CDR1 MNHEY, CDR2 SMNVEV (reference sequence). The CDR3 region is CASSFNAGHEQYF. The DNA for the CDR3 is TGTGCCAGCAGTTTTAACGCAGGGCACGAGCAGTACTTC.

CDR3 sequence: CASSLGTSGIYNEQFF. Written as DNA, the CDR3 is TGTGCCAGTAGTCTTGGGACTAGCGGAATATACAATGAGCAGTTCTTC. The chain joins TRBV19 to TRBJ2-1; 11 nucleotides agree with TRBD2. Looked up from germline, CDR1 is LNHDA and CDR2 is SQIVND (reference sequence). CDR3 length equals 16 residues. V trimming: 5 bases; J trimming: 4 bases; junction bases outside the gene matches: 7. Using reference TRBV19 and TRBJ2-1 for the parts outside the CDR3, the full variable domain is DGGITQSPKYLFRKEGQNVTLSCEQNLNHDAMYWYRQDPGQGLRLIYYSQIVNDFQKGDIAEGYSVSREKKESFPLTVTSAQKNPTAFYLCASSLGTSGIYNEQFFGPGTRLTVL.

The chain is built from TRBV29-1 and TRBJ1-1, with D tentatively TRBD1 (5 bases). The CDR3 sequence is 12 residues long. Germline-derived CDR1 and CDR2 are SQVTM and ANQGSEA. V was trimmed by 6 bases and J by 1 base, leaving 9 bases between them. The CDR3 here is CSVFRENTEAFF. The CDR3, as DNA: TGCAGCGTATTCAGGGAGAACACTGAAGCTTTCTTT.

Turning to this clone: The limits of the CDR3 on the DNA are not certain, so only TCRdb's listed CDR3 is given. This chain uses TRBV27 with TRBJ2-7; the table gives TRBD1 as D, unverified against the DNA. 22 amino acids form the CDR3, both terminal residues included. Per germline, CDR1 MNHEY and CDR2 SMNVEV (reference sequence). CDR3: CASSNTGGVLRAVLRDTCEQYF.

CDR3 sequence: CASSLRAGGGEQYF. CDR3 in DNA: TGCGCCAGCAGCTTAAGAGCGGGAGGGGGCGAGCAGTACTTC. The V call is TRBV5-1, the J call TRBJ2-7; 10 bases line up with TRBD2. The germline V gene has CDR1 SGHRS and CDR2 YFSETQ. V shed 2 bases and J 6 bases; nucleotides not matched to a gene: 5. The CDR3 loop spans 14 amino acids. The entire variable domain, with the rest obtained from reference TRBV5-1 and TRBJ2-7, is as follows: KAGVTQTPRYLIKTRGQQVTLSCSPISGHRSVSWYQQTPGQGLQFLFEYFSETQRNKGNFPGRFSGRQFSNSRSEMNVSTLELGDSALYLCASSLRAGGGEQYFGPGTRLTVT.

This chain links TRBV6-5 with TRBJ1-2, with TRBD1 identical over 8 bases. V lost 5 bases, J lost 8 bases, and 4 bases stayed unmatched. Germline values: CDR1 MNHEY, CDR2 SVGAGI. The CDR3 is 12 residues long. The CDR3 DNA follows: TGTGCCAGCAGTCCAGACAGGGGCGGCTACACCTTC. Translated: CASSPDRGGYTF.

The V and J genes are TRBV2 and TRBJ2-5; D is unclear. CDR1 and CDR2 (germline): SNHLY, FYNNEI. The CDR3 length is 14 residues. Trimming pared 1 base from V and 7 bases from J, leaving 13 bases between. The CDR3 DNA reads TGTGCCAGCAGTGAAGGCGGTAGTTACGGGACCCAGTACTTC. This translates into CASSEGGSYGTQYF.

The chain links TRBV19 to TRBJ1-5; 7 positions match TRBD1. The CDR3 extends over 17 amino acids. Unmatched junction bases numbered 15, after V lost 3 bases and J lost 7 bases. Germline CDR1 reads LNHDA; CDR2 reads SQIVND (reference sequence). DNA of the CDR3: TGTGCCAGTAGTATTGGAGAGGGGGCGCGTGGAAGACAGCCCCAGCATTTT. Translated: CASSIGEGARGRQPQHF. Full variable domain (rest looked up from reference TRBV19 and TRBJ1-5): DGGITQSPKYLFRKEGQNVTLSCEQNLNHDAMYWYRQDPGQGLRLIYYSQIVNDFQKGDIAEGYSVSREKKESFPLTVTSAQKNPTAFYLCASSIGEGARGRQPQHFGDGTRLSIL.

This chain links TRBV27 with TRBJ2-2; D is possibly TRBD2 (6 bases). The germline V gene encodes CDR1 MNHEY and CDR2 SMNVEV (reference sequence). The CDR3 consists of 16 residues. V dropped 6 bases and J dropped 0 bases, with 14 bases sitting between them. The CDR3 nucleotides read TGTGCCAGCAGGGCACCGGAGGGCCCGAACACCGGGGAGCTGTTTTTT. It is translated as CASRAPEGPNTGELFF.